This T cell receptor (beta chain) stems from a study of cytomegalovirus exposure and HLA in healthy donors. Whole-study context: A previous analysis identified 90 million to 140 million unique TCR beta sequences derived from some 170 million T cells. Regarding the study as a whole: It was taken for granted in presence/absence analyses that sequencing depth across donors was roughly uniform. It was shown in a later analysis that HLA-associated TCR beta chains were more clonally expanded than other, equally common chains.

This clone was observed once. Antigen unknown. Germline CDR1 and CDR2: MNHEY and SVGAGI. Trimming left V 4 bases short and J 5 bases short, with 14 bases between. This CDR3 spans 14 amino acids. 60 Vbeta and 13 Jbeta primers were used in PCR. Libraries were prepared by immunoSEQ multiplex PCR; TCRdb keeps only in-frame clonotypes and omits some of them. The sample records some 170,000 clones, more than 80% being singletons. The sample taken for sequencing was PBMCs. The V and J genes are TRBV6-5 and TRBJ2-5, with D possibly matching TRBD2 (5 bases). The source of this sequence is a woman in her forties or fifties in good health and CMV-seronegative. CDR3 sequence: CASSSRSGIETQYF. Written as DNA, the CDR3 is TGTGCCAGCAGTTCACGGAGCGGAATTGAGACCCAGTACTTC.